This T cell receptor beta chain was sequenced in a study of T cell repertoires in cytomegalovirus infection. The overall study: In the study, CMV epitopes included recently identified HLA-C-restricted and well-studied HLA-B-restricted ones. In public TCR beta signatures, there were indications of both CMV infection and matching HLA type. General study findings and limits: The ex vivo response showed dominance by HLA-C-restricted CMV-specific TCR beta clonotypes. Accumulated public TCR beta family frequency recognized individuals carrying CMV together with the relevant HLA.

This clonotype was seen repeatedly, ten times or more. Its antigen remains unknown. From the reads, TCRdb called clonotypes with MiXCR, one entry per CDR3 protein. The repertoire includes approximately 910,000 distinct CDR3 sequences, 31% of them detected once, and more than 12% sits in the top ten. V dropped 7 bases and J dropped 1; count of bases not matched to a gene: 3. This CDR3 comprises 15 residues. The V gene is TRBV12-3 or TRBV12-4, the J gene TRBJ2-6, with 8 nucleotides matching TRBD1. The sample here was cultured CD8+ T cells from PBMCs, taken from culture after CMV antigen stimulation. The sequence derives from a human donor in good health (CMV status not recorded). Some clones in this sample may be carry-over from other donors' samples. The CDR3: CASTWTGSGANVLTF. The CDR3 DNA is TGTGCCAGCACCTGGACAGGGTCTGGGGCCAACGTCCTGACTTTC.